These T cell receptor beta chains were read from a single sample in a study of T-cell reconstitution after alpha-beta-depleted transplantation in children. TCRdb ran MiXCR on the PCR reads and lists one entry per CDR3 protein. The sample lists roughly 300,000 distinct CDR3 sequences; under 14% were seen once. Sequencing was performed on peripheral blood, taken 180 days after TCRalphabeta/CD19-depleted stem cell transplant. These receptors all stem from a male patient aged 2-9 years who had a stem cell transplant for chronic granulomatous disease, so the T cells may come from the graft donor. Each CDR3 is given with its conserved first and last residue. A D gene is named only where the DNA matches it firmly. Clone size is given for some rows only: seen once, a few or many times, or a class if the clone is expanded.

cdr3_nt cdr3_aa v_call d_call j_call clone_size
TGTGCCAGCACGGAAGGGGGCTACAATCAGCCCCAGCATTTT CASTEGGYNQPQHF TRBV28 TRBD1 TRBJ1-5 .
TGCGCCAGCGGGGGGGACAGCTCCTACGAGCAGTACTTC CASGGDSSYEQYF TRBV4-1 . TRBJ2-7 few
TGTGCCACCAGCAGACCGGGACTAGCGGGAGAACGGAACAATGAGCAGTTCTTC CATSRPGLAGERNNEQFF TRBV15 TRBD2 TRBJ2-1 many
TGTGCCAGCTCACCCACAGGGACAGGGGGCACAGATACGCAGTATTTT CASSPTGTGGTDTQYF TRBV18 TRBD1 TRBJ2-3 few
TGCGCCAGCAGCTGGCCTGACAGTACCCTAGCCAAAAACATTCAGTACTTC CASSWPDSTLAKNIQYF TRBV5-1 . TRBJ2-4 many
TGTGCCAGCAGTAGACCGCCGGGTTATAACACAGATACGCAGTATTTT CASSRPPGYNTDTQYF TRBV7-2 . TRBJ2-3 many
TGCAGCGTTGAGGCTCAGGGAGGGCTCTCAACTGAAGCTTTCTTT CSVEAQGGLSTEAFF TRBV29-1 . TRBJ1-1 many
TGTGCCTGGATCCTACCCAGGGGTTGGGTTGAAGCTTTCTTT CAWILPRGWVEAFF TRBV30 . TRBJ1-1 many
TGTGCCAGCAGCTTCTTAGGGGCATCCTCCTACAATGAGCAGTTCTTC CASSFLGASSYNEQFF TRBV7-8 . TRBJ2-1 few
TGCAGTGCTCTACCCGACAGGGAGAACGAGCAGTACTTC CSALPDRENEQYF TRBV20-1 TRBD1 TRBJ2-7 many
TGTGCCAGCAGTGAAGAAGACCAAGGTGGTTATGGCTACACCTTC CASSEEDQGGYGYTF TRBV6-1 . TRBJ1-2 many
TGCAGCGTTGAAGTATACGGCCGACAGGCCTCCTACAATGAGCAGTTCTTC CSVEVYGRQASYNEQFF TRBV29-1 . TRBJ2-1 many
TGTGCCAGCAGCTTGTACGGCAGGGGAGGCACAGATACGCAGTATTTT CASSLYGRGGTDTQYF TRBV5-4 . TRBJ2-3 few
TGCGCCAGCAGCTTGTCAGGGAGGGATCAGCCCCAGCATTTT CASSLSGRDQPQHF TRBV5-1 . TRBJ1-5 many
TGCGCCAGCAGCTGGGACCCATCGTGGGAGAGGGAGACCCAGTACTTC CASSWDPSWERETQYF TRBV5-1 . TRBJ2-5 many
TGCAGCGTTATGGTTCCTGGGCGGAGGAACACTGAAGCTTTCTTT CSVMVPGRRNTEAFF TRBV29-1 . TRBJ1-1 many
TGCGCCAGCAGCTTCGGGGGTTGGTCCGGTAATTCACCCCTCCACTTT CASSFGGWSGNSPLHF TRBV5-1 . TRBJ1-6 many
TGTGCCAGCACGTTGGGGAGCGGGTCTTCCTACAATGAGCAGTTCTTC CASTLGSGSSYNEQFF TRBV11-2 . TRBJ2-1 .
TGCAGTGCTAGAATACTAGCGGGAACCTACGAGCAGTACTTC CSARILAGTYEQYF TRBV20-1 TRBD2 TRBJ2-7 many
TGTGCCAGCAGCTTAGGCAGGGCCCGGCAAAACACTGAAGCTTTCTTT CASSLGRARQNTEAFF TRBV13 . TRBJ1-1 .
TGTGCCAGCAGGCCGGGACTAGCGGACTCCTACGAGCAGTACTTC CASRPGLADSYEQYF TRBV6-1 TRBD2 TRBJ2-7 many
TGTGCCAGCAGTTCCCGGGGTGTAGCGGGAGGTCGAAACACCGGGGAGCTGTTTTTT CASSSRGVAGGRNTGELFF TRBV12-3/TRBV12-4 TRBD2 TRBJ2-2 many
TGCAGCGTTAGGACCAGTGGGCCCGGGAACACTGAAGCTTTCTTT CSVRTSGPGNTEAFF TRBV29-1 . TRBJ1-1 many
TGCGCCAGCAGCTTGGCCCCGGGCACTGAAGCTTTCTTT CASSLAPGTEAFF TRBV5-1 . TRBJ1-1 many
TGTGCCAGCAGTCCCGTTGAACTGGCAGGGCGGAATCAGCCCCAGCATTTT CASSPVELAGRNQPQHF TRBV28 . TRBJ1-5 many
TGTGCCAGCAGCTTAGTGGTTCGAACCACAGATACGCAGTATTTT CASSLVVRTTDTQYF TRBV11-2 . TRBJ2-3 many
TGTGCCAGCAGTTACCAGCGGGGGGGGCGAGAGACCCAGTACTTC CASSYQRGGRETQYF TRBV6-5 TRBD2 TRBJ2-5 many
TGCGCCAGCAGCTTGGAGCGGGGGGTGCCTGGGCATGAGCAGTTCTTC CASSLERGVPGHEQFF TRBV5-1 TRBD2 TRBJ2-1 many
TGTGCCAGCAGTCCTTCAGGGGGTTCACCCCTCCACTTT CASSPSGGSPLHF TRBV12-3/TRBV12-4 TRBD1 TRBJ1-6 many
TGTGCCAGCAGCACTGGGGACAGCGTACAAGAGACCCAGTACTTC CASSTGDSVQETQYF TRBV7-2 TRBD1 TRBJ2-5 many
TGTGCCAGCAGCCCTTATCTTCGGGCTAGCGGGCCCACAGATACGCAGTATTTT CASSPYLRASGPTDTQYF TRBV7-3 TRBD2 TRBJ2-3 many
TGTGCCAGCGGTCGGGGCGCGGGAGGGTATCCCTACGAGCAGTACTTC CASGRGAGGYPYEQYF TRBV27 TRBD2 TRBJ2-7 many
TGTGCCAGCAGCTTGGTAGATCCAGGGGGCGCTTATAATTCACCCCTCCACTTT CASSLVDPGGAYNSPLHF TRBV7-8 TRBD1 TRBJ1-6 many
TGTGCCAGCAGTTTAACAACCTACGAGCAGTACTTC CASSLTTYEQYF TRBV12-3/TRBV12-4 . TRBJ2-7 many
TGTGCCAGTGCCCGCGGGGCGGGTGAGCAGTTCTTC CASARGAGEQFF TRBV28 . TRBJ2-1 many
TGTACCTCCGAGGGGGGCCTCTCCTACGAGCAGTACTTC CTSEGGLSYEQYF TRBV30 . TRBJ2-7 once
TGTGCCAGCAGCTGGGCAAAGAACACCGGGGAGCTGTTTTTT CASSWAKNTGELFF TRBV7-9 . TRBJ2-2 many
TGTGCCAGCAGCTCAAACCCGGGACAGTGGGAGACCCAGTACTTC CASSSNPGQWETQYF TRBV7-2 TRBD1 TRBJ2-5 many
TGTGCTAGTGGTTTGACAGGGGAAGACATTCAGTACTTC CASGLTGEDIQYF TRBV12-5 TRBD1 TRBJ2-4 many
TGCAGTGCCTCGGACGGATACAATGAGCAGTTCTTC CSASDGYNEQFF TRBV20-1 . TRBJ2-1 many
TGTGCCAGCAGCAAGGGGACAGCCCAGTACTTC CASSKGTAQYF TRBV21-1 . TRBJ2-5 many
TGTGCCAGCAGCACACACCCAAGGGCGATGATGGACAATCAGCCCCAGCATTTT CASSTHPRAMMDNQPQHF TRBV5-5 . TRBJ1-5 many
TGTGCCAGCAGCCATTATAGGGACAGCACAGATACGCAGTATTTT CASSHYRDSTDTQYF TRBV6-1 . TRBJ2-3 many
TGTGCCAGCAGCGTAGGACTAGCGGGGGGGCCCGAGACCCAGTACTTC CASSVGLAGGPETQYF TRBV9 TRBD2 TRBJ2-5 many
TGTGCCAGCAGCCAAGGACAGGGGGGTACTGGAAACACCATATATTTT CASSQGQGGTGNTIYF TRBV7-2 TRBD1 TRBJ1-3 many
TGTGCCAGCAGTACAGGGTCAGAAGAGACCCAGTACTTC CASSTGSEETQYF TRBV6-5 . TRBJ2-5 many
TGTGCCAGCAGTTTGTTCACCGGGACAGGGAACACCGGGGAGCTGTTTTTT CASSLFTGTGNTGELFF TRBV28 TRBD1 TRBJ2-2 many
TGTGCCAGCAGCTTTTGGGGGGGTAGGGAGACCCAGTACTTC CASSFWGGRETQYF TRBV5-4 TRBD2 TRBJ2-5 .